The rows below give T cell receptor beta chains drawn from one sample of a study of blood T cell repertoires in COVID-19. The repertoire was sequenced with immunoSEQ multiplex PCR; TCRdb's copy has only in-frame clones and lacks some. The sample contains about 190,000 clones, almost 85% of which appear only once. The source material was peripheral blood. These receptor sequences come from a woman aged 70-85 years with active or convalescent COVID-19. Both conserved end residues are part of each CDR3. The D gene is left open where the match is weak. Rows give clone size only sometimes, using once, few, many, or a class for an expanded clone.

>TRBV5-1|NA|NA|TRBJ2-3
TGCGCCAGCAGCGGCGGAGGGGGCGGTTACACAGATACGCAGTATTTT
CASSGGGGGYTDTQYF
>TRBV19|NA|NA|TRBJ1-1
TGTGCCAGCAGACAGGTCGGGGACACTGAAGCTTTCTTT
CASRQVGDTEAFF
>TRBV28|TRBD2|NA|TRBJ2-1
TGTGCCAGCAGTTTATCAGCCTCCGGGACTAGCGGGAGGCAGTTCTTC
CASSLSASGTSGRQFF
>TRBV19|NA|NA|TRBJ1-2
TGTGCCAGCAGCGGCGGGCTATGGGGCTATGGCTACACCTTC
CASSGGLWGYGYTF
>TRBV6-5|TRBD1|NA|TRBJ2-7
TGTGCCACCCGGACAGGGCCTACCTACGAGCAGTACTTC
CATRTGPTYEQYF
>TRBV5-1|NA|NA|TRBJ2-7
TGCGCCAGCAGCTTGGCTAGTGAGTCCTACGAGCAGTACTTC
CASSLASESYEQYF
>TRBV30|TRBD2|NA|TRBJ2-3
TGTGCCTGGAGTCGGTACATAGCGGGAGTAGGGGCGGGGACAGATACGCAGTATTTT
CAWSRYIAGVGAGTDTQYF
>TRBV19|NA|NA|TRBJ2-7
TGTGCCAGTAGCATCGACAGATCCTACGAGCAGTACTTC
CASSIDRSYEQYF
>TRBV27|NA|NA|TRBJ2-5
TGTGCCAGCAGTTTCCAACAGGGTTCGGAGACCCAGTACTTC
CASSFQQGSETQYF
>TRBV28|TRBD2|NA|TRBJ2-1
TGTGCCAGCAGTTTACCCTCGGGACTAGCGGGAGGTGATGAGCAGTTCTTC
CASSLPSGLAGGDEQFF
>TRBV4-2|TRBD2|NA|TRBJ2-5
TGTGCCAGCAGCCAAGATGGGCGGGAGCTTGAGACCCAGTACTTC
CASSQDGRELETQYF
>TRBV5-4|TRBD2|NA|TRBJ2-3
TGTGCCAGCAGCTTGGACGGGAGGGAAGATACGCAGTATTTT
CASSLDGREDTQYF
>TRBV19|TRBD1|NA|TRBJ2-2
TGTGCCAGTAGCGAACAGGGGACGAACACCGGGGAGCTGTTTTTT
CASSEQGTNTGELFF
>TRBV19|NA|NA|TRBJ2-7
TGTGCCAGTAGAACGGCAGGCGGGTCCTACGAGCAGTACTTC
CASRTAGGSYEQYF
>TRBV4-1|NA|NA|TRBJ2-7
TGCGCCAGCAGCCAAGGGTACAGAGACTACGAGCAGTACTTC
CASSQGYRDYEQYF
>TRBV25-1|NA|few|TRBJ1-1
TGTGCCAGCAGTCCAAATTTCGGGGAGAACACTGAAGCTTTCTTT
CASSPNFGENTEAFF
>TRBV19|TRBD1|NA|TRBJ2-3
TGTGCCAGTAGTAGGGAATCGACAGGGTCAGATACGCAGTATTTT
CASSRESTGSDTQYF
>TRBV10-1|TRBD1|NA|TRBJ2-5
TGCGCCACCATCACTTGGGACAGCGAACTCCAAGAGACCCAGTACTTC
CATITWDSELQETQYF
>TRBV24-1|NA|NA|TRBJ2-5
TGTGCCACCAGTGGTCGGGGGACCGAGACCCAGTACTTC
CATSGRGTETQYF
>TRBV7-6|TRBD1|NA|TRBJ1-3
TGTGCCAGCAGCTCCCGGGACAGGGTCTCTGGAAACACCATATATTTT
CASSSRDRVSGNTIYF
>TRBV14|NA|NA|TRBJ2-7
TGTGCCAGCAGCCCCGGAGCGGGACAGGTCCGCTTC
CASSPGAGQVRF
>TRBV18|NA|NA|TRBJ2-5
TGTGCCAGCTCCCTCGGACTCGGAGAGACCCAGTACTTC
CASSLGLGETQYF
>TRBV3-1/TRBV3-2|NA|few|TRBJ2-3
TGTGCCAGCAGCCAAGCGGGAGGCACAGATACGCAGTATTTT
CASSQAGGTDTQYF
>TRBV5-1|TRBD1|NA|TRBJ1-4
TGCGCCAGCAGCTCGATGACAGGGAATAATGAAAAACTGTTTTTT
CASSSMTGNNEKLFF
>TRBV5-1|NA|once|TRBJ2-5
TGCGCCAGCAGCTTGGCTCCCGGCCAAGAGACCCAGTACTTC
CASSLAPGQETQYF
>TRBV28|TRBD1|NA|TRBJ1-2
TGTGCCAGCAGTTACCGGGACAGGGGGCTAAACTATGGCTACACCTTC
CASSYRDRGLNYGYTF
>TRBV20-1|NA|NA|TRBJ1-2
TGCAGTGCTAGTTCCTTTAACTATGGCTACACCTTC
CSASSFNYGYTF
>TRBV13|TRBD1|NA|TRBJ1-1
TGTGCCAGCAGCGTGGGACAGGGGGCCCATTCAGGAGCTTTCTTT
CASSVGQGAHSGAFF
>TRBV4-2|TRBD1|NA|TRBJ2-1
TGTGCCAGCAGCCTCGTGGGACAGGGGGCAGGGGAGCAGTTCTTC
CASSLVGQGAGEQFF
>TRBV18|TRBD1|NA|TRBJ2-1
TGTGCCAGCTCCCCTCCGGACAGGGGGTACAATGAGCAGTTCTTC
CASSPPDRGYNEQFF
>TRBV5-1|TRBD2|NA|TRBJ2-3
TGCGCCAGCAGCTTGGGGCGGGAGGGCCTCCCAGCTAACACAGATACGCAGTATTTT
CASSLGREGLPANTDTQYF
>TRBV7-3|TRBD1|NA|TRBJ2-7
TGTGCCAGCAGCTTATGGGACAGGGTGAACCCTTCGTCCTACGAGCAGTACTTC
CASSLWDRVNPSSYEQYF
>TRBV21-1|NA|NA|TRBJ2-2
TGTGCCAGCAGCACTCCGAGTGACCAGGGGGCGAACACCGGGGAGCTGTTTTTT
CASSTPSDQGANTGELFF
>TRBV27|NA|NA|TRBJ1-1
TGTGCCAGCACCCCCGGGGGGGGCAGGGGGAACACTGAAGCTTTCTTT
CASTPGGGRGNTEAFF
>TRBV7-8|TRBD2|NA|TRBJ2-1
TGTGCCAGCAGCTCTAGCGGCCTTTCCTACAATGAGCAGTTCTTC
CASSSSGLSYNEQFF
>TRBV28|NA|NA|TRBJ2-1
TGTGCCAGCACCCCACAGGCGGCAAGAAACAATGAGCAGTTCTTC
CASTPQAARNNEQFF
>TRBV11-1|NA|NA|TRBJ2-3
TGTGCCAGCAGCTTTGGTGCTAGAACTTCCGCAGATACGCAGTATTTT
CASSFGARTSADTQYF
>TRBV7-8|NA|NA|TRBJ2-2
TGTGCCAGCAGCTTAGACAGCATAGTGGGCGGGGAGCTGTTTTTT
CASSLDSIVGGELFF
>TRBV28|NA|NA|TRBJ1-1
TGTGCCAGCAGTTTTCGGTCGAACACTGAAGCTTTCTTT
CASSFRSNTEAFF
>TRBV5-1|NA|few|TRBJ2-5
TGCGCCAGCAGCTTAACTAGCGAGACCCAGTACTTC
CASSLTSETQYF
>TRBV15|NA|NA|TRBJ2-2
TGTGCCACCAGCAGAGATTCCCCTCCCTATGTCGGGGAGCTGTTTTTT
CATSRDSPPYVGELFF
>TRBV15|TRBD1|NA|TRBJ2-3
TGTGCCACCAGCACATGGTCCCCACAGGGGCGTTGGGGCACAGATACGCAGTATTTT
CATSTWSPQGRWGTDTQYF
>TRBV6-2/TRBV6-3|NA|NA|TRBJ1-3
TGTGCCAGCAGTTACCCGAAGGGGTCGACCCTAACTGGAAACACCATATATTTT
CASSYPKGSTLTGNTIYF
>TRBV19|NA|NA|TRBJ2-7
TGTGCCAGTAGGGGCCCAGGGTACGAGCAGTACTTC
CASRGPGYEQYF
>TRBV6-5|NA|few|TRBJ1-6
TGTGCCAGCAGTCCTTCCCGCGGGTCACCCCTCCACTTT
CASSPSRGSPLHF
>TRBV7-2|TRBD2|NA|TRBJ2-7
TGTGCCAGCAGCTTTGGAGTGACTAGCGGGAGGAGGAGCTCCTACGAGCAGTACTTC
CASSFGVTSGRRSSYEQYF
>TRBV27|TRBD2|NA|TRBJ2-2
TGTGCCAGCAGTTCGAGGGCTAGCGGGAGTTCAGGGGAGCTGTTTTTT
CASSSRASGSSGELFF
>TRBV18|TRBD1|NA|TRBJ2-2
TGTGCCAGCTCCCCGACAGGGGGCTTGAACACCGGGGAGCTGTTTTTT
CASSPTGGLNTGELFF